This entry describes one TCR beta chain. No antigen is known for it. Germline V gives CDR1 SGHDN, CDR2 FVKESK. The CDR3 extends over 17 amino acids. V dropped 4 bases and J dropped 7; count of bases not matched to a gene: 13. TCRdb keeps only in-frame clones here, not all; method: immunoSEQ multiplex PCR. The sample has over 200,000 clones, about 90% seen once. This sample was included in a study of cytomegalovirus exposure and HLA in healthy donors. Findings and limits, study-wide: With high specificity and sensitivity, the classifier reportedly diagnosed cytomegalovirus status. Researchers catalogued over 150 TCR beta chains as cytomegalovirus-associated.

The J gene is TRBJ2-2, the V gene TRBV14, with TRBD2 matching over 9 bases. The specimen sequenced was PBMCs. This TCR came from a woman aged 25 to 39 in good health and CMV-seronegative. CDR3 sequence: CASSPKPSGRINGELFF. In DNA, the CDR3 is TGTGCCAGCAGCCCTAAGCCCAGCGGGAGGATAAACGGGGAGCTGTTTTTT.